This is a list of T cell receptor beta chains from one sample in a study of OX40 agonist ivuxolimab in advanced cancers. The protocol was immunoSEQ multiplex PCR, while the TCRdb copy is restricted to in-frame clones and leaves out a portion. This table holds approximately 39,000 clones, 88% found once. The sequencing used CD4+ or CD8+ T cells sorted from blood, collected in a trial of the OX40 agonist ivuxolimab. The receptors derive from an adult with an advanced solid tumor such as melanoma, head and neck, liver or kidney cancer. CDR3s include the opening cysteine and the closing phenylalanine or tryptophan. D genes are given only for firm matches. Size values are once, few and many counts, or a class for expanded clones, and some rows have none.

-	-	TRBV11-2	TRBJ2-7	TGTGCCAGCACCCTCGGGGGCTGGAAGTCCGAATCCTACGAGCAGTACTTC	CASTLGGWKSESYEQYF
-	-	TRBV28	TRBJ2-2	TGTGCCAGCAGTTTGGGTTGGTTTGGGACCCTCAGACCGAACACCGGGGAGCTGTTTTTT	CASSLGWFGTLRPNTGELFF
-	-	TRBV6-1	TRBJ1-5	TGTGCCAGCAGTGCACAGGGTGTAGACAATCAGCCCCAGCATTTT	CASSAQGVDNQPQHF
-	-	TRBV4-1	TRBJ2-6	TGCGCCAGCAGCCAAGACAGGGGTCTCTCTGGGGCCAACGTCCTGACTTTC	CASSQDRGLSGANVLTF
-	TRBD1	TRBV7-3	TRBJ1-1	TGTGCCAGCGGGAGTCAGGGGGCGATGAACACTGAAGCTTTCTTT	CASGSQGAMNTEAFF
-	-	TRBV11-2	TRBJ2-1	TGTGCCAGCAGCTTAGATGTTAGTTTCGGGCAGTTCTTC	CASSLDVSFGQFF
-	-	TRBV21-1	TRBJ2-5	TGTGCCAGCAGCAAAGAATTGGGACGGAGACTACGACTACAAGAGACCCAGTACTTC	CASSKELGRRLRLQETQYF
once	TRBD2	TRBV10-3	TRBJ2-3	TGTGCCATCAGTGAGTCCCTAGCGGGGGGCGGGGGCGATACGCAGTATTTT	CAISESLAGGGGDTQYF
-	-	TRBV6-1	TRBJ2-1	TGTGCCAGCACACAGGACCGATACTCGAACAATGAGCAGTTCTTC	CASTQDRYSNNEQFF
-	TRBD1	TRBV10-1	TRBJ2-6	TGCGCCAGCAGTGACCGGGACAGCCCCTCTGGGGCCAACGTCCTGACTTTC	CASSDRDSPSGANVLTF
few	-	TRBV28	TRBJ1-4	TGTGCCAGCAGTTTATTCAGGGAACGGGAAAAACTGTTTTTT	CASSLFREREKLFF
-	-	TRBV25-1	TRBJ2-7	TGTGCCAGCAGTGGAGCCCTCTACGGGACACACGAGCAGTACTTC	CASSGALYGTHEQYF
-	TRBD2	TRBV5-6	TRBJ2-5	TGTGCCAGCAGCTTGGGGGGACTAGTGGCGGAGACCCAGTACTTC	CASSLGGLVAETQYF
-	-	TRBV2	TRBJ1-5	TGTGCCAGCAGTGACCGGGCCACCACCCGGCAGCCCCAGCATTTT	CASSDRATTRQPQHF
-	TRBD1	TRBV7-2	TRBJ1-3	TGTGCCAGCAGCACCAGGGGGCGCAGGGGAAACACCATATATTTT	CASSTRGRRGNTIYF
few	TRBD2	TRBV5-1	TRBJ2-1	TGCGCCAGCAGCTCACCGGGGGGGACCCGGTCCTACAATGAGCAGTTCTTC	CASSSPGGTRSYNEQFF
-	-	TRBV7-8	TRBJ2-5	TGTGCCAGCAGCTTAGGCCCCCTTGTTAACAGAGGGCAAGAGACCCAGTACTTC	CASSLGPLVNRGQETQYF
-	-	TRBV7-9	TRBJ1-6	TGTGCCAGCAGCCCAGGGGCAGGGACACCCTACCCGGGGAATTCACCCCTCCACTTT	CASSPGAGTPYPGNSPLHF
once	TRBD2	TRBV5-1	TRBJ2-5	TGCGCCAGCAGCCCATTGACTAGCGGGAGGCCAGTAGAGACCCAGTACTTC	CASSPLTSGRPVETQYF
few	TRBD1	TRBV5-1	TRBJ1-6	TGCGCCAGCAGCTCTGACAGGGGCAATTCACCCCTCCACTTT	CASSSDRGNSPLHF
-	-	TRBV28	TRBJ1-1	TGTGCCAGCAGTTCAGGGGAGGGGTGGAAAACTGAAGCTTTCTTT	CASSSGEGWKTEAFF
-	TRBD2	TRBV28	TRBJ2-1	TGTGCCAGCAGTGTCGGACTAGGGGTTTACAATGAGCAGTTCTTC	CASSVGLGVYNEQFF
once	TRBD2	TRBV6-1	TRBJ2-7	TGTGCCAGCAGTGGTGTTTTCGGGACTAGCGCCCCCTCCTACGAGCAGTACTTC	CASSGVFGTSAPSYEQYF
-	-	TRBV5-1	TRBJ2-1	TGCGCCAGCAGCTTGGAGGGCTTGTACAATGAGCAGTTCTTC	CASSLEGLYNEQFF
-	-	TRBV21-1	TRBJ2-4	TGTGCCAGCAGCGCCGACAGGTTAGCCAAAAACATTCAGTACTTC	CASSADRLAKNIQYF
few	-	TRBV27	TRBJ1-1	TGTGCCAGCTCCCTTCCCCCCCCAGCCGATGAAGCTTTCTTT	CASSLPPPADEAFF
-	-	TRBV6-5	TRBJ1-1	TGTGCCAGCAAATTTTCCCTGAACACTGAAGCTTTCTTT	CASKFSLNTEAFF
-	-	TRBV6-9	TRBJ2-2	TGTGCCAGCAGTTATTGGTGGGGGGAGCTGTTTTTT	CASSYWWGELFF
-	-	TRBV11-2	TRBJ1-3	TGTGCCAGCAGCCGGGCCATCGGCAGTGGAAACACCATATATTTT	CASSRAIGSGNTIYF
-	TRBD2	TRBV5-6	TRBJ2-5	TGTGCCAGCAGCCTCCTCCGACTAGCGGGAGTGCCCCCCCAAGAGACCCAGTACTTC	CASSLLRLAGVPPQETQYF
once	-	TRBV25-1	TRBJ2-7	TGTGCCAGCAGTGCTGATGGCGAGGGAGACTACGAGCAGTACTTC	CASSADGEGDYEQYF
-	-	TRBV5-4	TRBJ2-1	TGTGCCAGCAGCTCCGGCGGGACCCTCTCCTACAATGAGCAGTTCTTC	CASSSGGTLSYNEQFF
few	TRBD1	TRBV18	TRBJ1-5	TGTGCCAGCTCATCGGGACAGGGGGATCAGCCCCAGCATTTT	CASSSGQGDQPQHF
-	-	TRBV7-2	TRBJ2-4	TGTGCCAGCACCAGAGGGGGGGGCGCTGCCAAAAACATTCAGTACTTC	CASTRGGGAAKNIQYF
-	TRBD1	TRBV18	TRBJ1-5	TGTGCCAGCTCACTGGACAGGGGGCTAAATCAGCCCCAGCATTTT	CASSLDRGLNQPQHF
-	TRBD1	TRBV7-9	TRBJ2-3	TGTGCCAGCAGCTCGGGGAAAACAGGGGGCGTTGGAGATACGCAGTATTTT	CASSSGKTGGVGDTQYF
once	-	TRBV2	TRBJ1-6	TGTGCCAGCAAAGGAGGGAATTCCTATAATTCACCCCTCCACTTT	CASKGGNSYNSPLHF
-	-	TRBV5-1	TRBJ2-3	TGCGCCAGCAGCTCGGGCCGGGATACGCAGTATTTT	CASSSGRDTQYF
-	TRBD2	TRBV28	TRBJ2-7	TGTGCCAGCTCCAGGACTAGCGGCCTAGGGCAGTACTTC	CASSRTSGLGQYF
once	-	TRBV9	TRBJ2-3	TGTGCCAGCAGCGTAGGCCCGACAGGGAGGCAGCGCACAGATACGCAGTATTTT	CASSVGPTGRQRTDTQYF
-	-	TRBV9	TRBJ2-3	TGTGCCAGCAGCGTACGCCGCAGTGGGATCACAGATACGCAGTATTTT	CASSVRRSGITDTQYF
-	-	TRBV19	TRBJ2-2	TGTGCCAGTAGTATTTTTGGGACGCCAACCACCGGGGAGCTGTTTTTT	CASSIFGTPTTGELFF
-	TRBD1	TRBV7-9	TRBJ2-5	TGTGCCAGCAGCCTCGGGACAGTTCTCCAAGAGACCCAGTACTTC	CASSLGTVLQETQYF
-	-	TRBV6-1	TRBJ2-2	TGTGCCAGCTCGAGGGGGGGATACACCGGGGAGCTGTTTTTT	CASSRGGYTGELFF
-	TRBD1	TRBV7-2	TRBJ1-6	TGTGCCAGCAGCCCGGACAGGGTACGGTCACCCCTCCACTTT	CASSPDRVRSPLHF
few	-	TRBV30	TRBJ1-1	TGTGCCTGGAGTCGCCGCGGGGAAGCTTTCTTT	CAWSRRGEAFF
-	-	TRBV9	TRBJ1-1	TGTGCCAGCAGCGTAGGTGAGAGGCGGACTGAAGCTTTCTTT	CASSVGERRTEAFF
-	-	TRBV9	TRBJ1-2	TGTGCCAGCAGCGTAGGGGGGCTTAACTATGGCTACACCTTC	CASSVGGLNYGYTF
-	-	TRBV5-4	TRBJ2-3	TGTGCCAGCGCGGGAAACACAGATACGCAGTATTTT	CASAGNTDTQYF
-	TRBD2	TRBV2	TRBJ2-2	TGTGCCAGCAGCAGAATACTAGCGGTCCTGAACACCGGGGAGCTGTTTTTT	CASSRILAVLNTGELFF
-	TRBD2	TRBV7-9	TRBJ2-7	TGTGCCAGCAGACCTCCACTAGCGAAAGGGTCTTACGAGCAGTACTTC	CASRPPLAKGSYEQYF
-	-	TRBV30	TRBJ1-4	TGTGCCTGGAGTGTTCGTGGGTATCGAGAAAAACTGTTTTTT	CAWSVRGYREKLFF
once	-	TRBV5-1	TRBJ1-4	TGCGCCAGCAGCACAGGGCCAACTAATGAAAAACTGTTTTTT	CASSTGPTNEKLFF
-	TRBD1	TRBV5-1	TRBJ1-4	TGCGCCAGCAGCCTGACAGGGAGGAATGAAAAACTGTTTTTT	CASSLTGRNEKLFF
-	-	TRBV6-1	TRBJ2-1	TGTGCCAGCAGATTGTCCTACAATGAGCAGTTCTTC	CASRLSYNEQFF
-	-	TRBV6-5	TRBJ1-6	TGTGCCAGCAGCCGATTGAGCTCCTATAATTCACCCCTCCACTTT	CASSRLSSYNSPLHF
-	TRBD2	TRBV28	TRBJ2-5	TGTGCCAGCATCACTAGCGCGGGGACCCAGTACTTC	CASITSAGTQYF
-	-	TRBV18	TRBJ1-2	TGTGCCAGCTCACCCGGGACGGACATGGGCTACACCTTC	CASSPGTDMGYTF
-	-	TRBV7-9	TRBJ1-2	TGTGCCAGCAGCTTCGGCGACGGACGTGGCTACACCTTC	CASSFGDGRGYTF
-	-	TRBV28	TRBJ1-2	TGTGCCACCACGGGGCCCGGGACAAGAAGGGGCTACACCTTC	CATTGPGTRRGYTF